One and the same sample provided the 25 T cell receptor beta chains below, sequenced in a study of T cells in women clearing cervical HPV infection. TCRdb's table, derived via immunoSEQ multiplex PCR, lists solely in-frame clones and lacks some. Recorded for this sample: roughly 34,000 clones. The sample taken for sequencing was blood buffy coat. All receptors derive from a woman between 18 and 69 years old with a cervical HPV16 infection that either progressed to CIN3+ or cleared (not recorded which).

Points on this clone: The sequenced fragment ends 3 residues before the CDR3 boundary, so the rest is inferred from the germline J gene. J is TRBJ2-6 and V is TRBV2; 7 bases agree with TRBD1. Germline CDR1 reads SNHLY; CDR2 reads FYNNEI. V shed 6 bases and J 0 bases; nucleotides not matched to a gene: 5. The CDR3 totals 16 residues. The sequenced part of the CDR3 DNA is TGTGCCAGCAGCGGGACAGCCGTCTCTGGGGCCAACGTC. Protein sequence: CASSGTAVSGANV. The full CDR3 protein is CASSGTAVSGANVLTF.

Points on this clone: The CDR3 end lies 3 residues beyond the end of the read and is filled in from the germline J gene. The gene calls are TRBV5-4 and TRBJ2-3, with 7 nucleotides matching TRBD2. The V and J ends lost 6 bases and 2 bases, in that order; junction bases with no gene match: 3. Germline loops: CDR1 SGHNT, CDR2 YYREEE (reference sequence). This CDR3 contains 13 residues. CDR3: CASKAGTTDTQYF. The CDR3 bases that were read are TGTGCCAGCAAAGCGGGAACCACAGATACG.

As for this clone: The CDR3 is cut off 3 residues early in the read; its end comes from the germline J gene. The V gene is TRBV7-2, the J gene TRBJ1-1; TRBD1 aligns across 7 bases. Losses at the gene ends were 5 bases for V and 1 base for J; bases not matched to a gene: 7. CDR1 is SGHTA, CDR2 FQGNSA, per germline. The CDR3 is made up of 15 amino acids. The CDR3 sequence is CASSPRDSGNTEAFF. The covered CDR3 bases are TGTGCCAGCAGCCCTCGGGACAGTGGGAACACTGAA.

As regards this clone: Sequencing ends 3 residues short of the CDR3 end; the germline J gene provides the rest. The V gene is TRBV19, the J gene TRBJ1-2, with 9 nucleotides matching TRBD1. With 5 bases clipped from V and 4 bases from J, the junction kept 5 bases outside the gene matches. This CDR3 has 14 amino acids. Germline assignment: CDR1 LNHDA and CDR2 SQIVND (reference sequence). CDR3 DNA, as far as it was read: TGTGCCAGTAGTGTACAGGGGGCGGGCTATGGC. Residues: CASSVQGAGYG. In full, the CDR3 reads CASSVQGAGYGYTF.

Remarks on this clone: Sequencing ends 3 residues short of the CDR3 end; the germline J gene provides the rest. The V and J genes are TRBV7-8 and TRBJ2-7; the match to TRBD1 covers 7 bases. This CDR3 is 16 amino acids long. V shed 0 bases, J shed 0 bases, and the junction held 5 bases outside the gene matches. Germline-derived CDR1 and CDR2 are SGHVS and FQNEAQ. CDR3 sequence reads: CASSLARGTSSYEQYF. CDR3 bases read: TGTGCCAGCAGCTTAGCCAGGGGGACAAGCTCCTACGAG.

To note about this clone: The read stops 3 residues short of the end of the CDR3; the missing end is completed from the germline J gene. This chain links TRBV7-8 with TRBJ1-5, with D maybe TRBD1 (5 bases). The ends were cut back, 2 bases at V and 2 bases at J, with 13 bases in the middle. Germline-derived CDR1 and CDR2 are SGHVS and FQNEAQ. This CDR3 is 16 amino acids long. CDR3 region: CASSLSRADGNQPQHF. CDR3 DNA, as far as it was read: TGTGCCAGCAGCTTATCCAGGGCTGACGGCAATCAGCCC.

The CDR3 DNA, read in part, is TGTGCCAGTAGTAGCGTGGAGACC. Its translation: CASSSVET. The full CDR3 protein is CASSSVETQYF. The chain couples TRBV19 to TRBJ2-5; the D is unclear. The read ends 3 residues before the CDR3 terminus; that terminus is restored from the germline J gene. Looked up from germline, CDR1 is LNHDA and CDR2 is SQIVND (reference sequence). V lost 4 bases and J lost 5, with 5 bases in between. The CDR3 contains 11 residues.

Notes on this clone: One end of the junction is discordant with germline, which a read error may explain. The read comes to an end 3 residues before the CDR3 does, leaving the germline J gene to fill in the end. Other DNA sequences within the sample encode an identical CDR3. J is TRBJ1-3 and V is TRBV19; D remains unclear. The CDR3 loop spans 16 amino acids. Germline CDR1 LNHDA, CDR2 SQIVND (reference sequence). The CDR3 loop is CASIPGSKSSGNTIYF. Incomplete CDR3 DNA: TGTGCCAGTATCCCCGGGTCCAAGAGCTCTGGAAACACA.

About this clone: The sequenced fragment ends 3 residues before the CDR3 boundary, so the rest is inferred from the germline J gene. V and J are TRBV7-8 and TRBJ2-1, with TRBD1 matching over 8 bases. The trim removed 6 bases at V and 5 bases at J, leaving 12 bases unmatched. The CDR3 length is 16 residues. Looked up from germline, CDR1 is SGHVS and CDR2 is FQNEAQ. This CDR3 is CASRPNRGALNNEQFF. CDR3 DNA, as far as it was read: TGTGCCAGCAGACCAAACAGGGGGGCCTTGAACAATGAG.

Regarding this clone: The read ends 3 residues before the CDR3 terminus; that terminus is restored from the germline J gene. The genes are TRBV7-9 and TRBJ1-1, with D perhaps matching TRBD1 (6 bases). This CDR3 comprises 15 residues. With 8 bases removed from V and 0 bases from J, the gap between germline ends came to 16 bases. CDR1 and CDR2 (germline): SEHNR, FQNEAQ (reference sequence). The sequenced CDR3 bases are TGTGCCAGCGCGATTTCGGGGGGCATGAACACTGAA. Its translation is CASAISGGMNTE. The entire CDR3 protein reads CASAISGGMNTEAFF.

Comments on this clone: The read terminates 3 residues before the CDR3 end, so the remaining end is supplied by the germline J gene. The V and J genes are TRBV7-2 and TRBJ1-2; D unresolved. The CDR3 covers 15 residues. From germline, CDR1 is SGHTA and CDR2 FQGNSA. The CDR3 bases that were read are TGTGCCAGCAGCTCCCCGACTAGCTCCAACAATGAC. Amino acids: CASSSPTSSNND. The whole CDR3 region reads CASSSPTSSNNDYTF.

Details on this clone: The read gets to within 3 residues of the CDR3 end, and the germline J gene fills in the rest. This chain joins TRBV2 and TRBJ2-3; no clear D. The CDR3 length is 11 residues. Between the trimmed V and J ends, which lost 7 bases and 0 bases, there was a span of 2 bases. In germline, CDR1 is SNHLY, CDR2 FYNNEI. The CDR3 reads CASTSTDTQYF. The DNA read from the CDR3 is TGTGCCAGCACTAGCACAGATACG.

Note on this clone: The read halts 3 residues ahead of the CDR3 end, with the missing end drawn from the germline J gene. The chain links TRBV6-2 or TRBV6-3 to TRBJ2-7; 7 nucleotides align to TRBD1. With V trimmed by 0 bases and J by 2 bases, 1 base remained unmatched. The CDR3 loop spans 14 amino acids. Germline lookup yields CDR1 MNHEY and CDR2 SVGEGT. The CDR3 loop reads CASSYSTGTYEQYF. The DNA read from the CDR3 is TGTGCCAGCAGTTACTCGACAGGGACCTACGAG.

This chain's CDR3 is CSAYDREIPADTEAFF. CDR3 DNA, as far as it was read: TGCAGTGCTTACGACAGGGAAATACCCGCGGACACTGAA. The chain recombines TRBV20-1 with TRBJ1-1; 7 nucleotides align to TRBD1. The observed sequence ends 3 residues before the CDR3 terminus, with the missing tail filled in from the germline J gene. V lost 5 bases to trimming and J lost 3 bases; unmatched junction nucleotides: 15. From germline, CDR1 is DFQATT and CDR2 SNEGSKA (reference sequence). The CDR3 runs 16 residues.

Concerning this clone: The CDR3 extends 3 residues past the end of the read, so its final part is completed from the germline J gene. The chain links TRBV6-2 or TRBV6-3 to TRBJ1-2; TRBD1 might be the D (6 bases). The CDR3 extends over 15 amino acids. Per the germline V gene, CDR1 is MNHEY and CDR2 is SVGEGT. The CDR3: CASSPQQGYYNDYTF. The covered CDR3 bases are TGTGCCAGCAGTCCCCAACAGGGCTACTACAATGAC.

As to this clone: The CDR3 end lies 3 residues beyond the end of the read and is filled in from the germline J gene. The chain recombines TRBV5-4 with TRBJ1-1, with 11 bases identical to TRBD1. The CDR3 covers 16 residues. CDR1 is SGHNT and CDR2 is YYREEE in the germline V gene (reference sequence). Trimming took 5 bases from V and 5 from J; bases not matched to a gene: 11. Partial CDR3 DNA: TGTGCCAGCAGGACGTATGGGACAGGGGGTTTTACTGAA. Protein sequence: CASRTYGTGGFTE. The whole CDR3 is CASRTYGTGGFTEAFF. Combining the CDR3 with reference TRBV5-4 and TRBJ1-1 gives the whole variable domain ETGVTQSPTHLIKTRGQQVTLRCSSQSGHNTVSWYQQALGQGPQFIFQYYREEENGRGNFPPRFSGLQFPNYSSELNVNALELDDSALYLCASRTYGTGGFTEAFFGQGTRLTVV.

Comments on this clone: The read falls 3 residues short of the CDR3 end, and the missing part is taken from the germline J gene. V gene TRBV30 combines with J gene TRBJ2-4; 7 bases align to TRBD1. Germline V gives CDR1 GTSNPN, CDR2 SVGIG (reference sequence). This CDR3 has 12 residues. CDR3 bases read: TGTGCCTGGAGGGACAGGAACTATGGT. It translates to CAWRDRNYG. In full, the CDR3 is CAWRDRNYGQYF.

Remarks on this clone: The read halts 3 residues ahead of the CDR3 end, with the missing end drawn from the germline J gene. This chain uses TRBV7-2 with TRBJ2-1; 8 nucleotides agree with TRBD2. The germline V gene has CDR1 SGHTA and CDR2 FQGNSA. Trimming at V came to 5 bases and at J to 8 bases, leaving 11 bases not matched to a gene. The CDR3 consists of 15 residues. CDR3 region: CASSPTNKAGDEQFF. Incomplete CDR3 DNA: TGTGCCAGCAGCCCTACAAATAAAGCGGGGGATGAG. Full variable domain (rest looked up from reference TRBV7-2 and TRBJ2-1): GAGVSQSPSNKVTEKGKDVELRCDPISGHTALYWYRQSLGQGLEFLIYFQGNSAPDKSGLPSDRFSAERTGGSVSTLTIQRTQQEDSAVYLCASSPTNKAGDEQFFGPGTRLTVL.

A remark on this clone: Coverage ceases 3 residues before the CDR3 finishes, and the germline J gene fills in the end. V and J are TRBV2 and TRBJ1-2; perhaps TRBD1 as D (6 bases). The CDR3 totals 12 residues. V was clipped by 6 bases and J by 5 bases, with 10 bases between them. The V gene's germline CDR1 is SNHLY and CDR2 FYNNEI. The CDR3 sequence is CASRRTEYGYTF. The covered CDR3 bases are TGTGCCAGCAGGAGGACAGAGTATGGC. Based on the CDR3 plus reference TRBV2 and TRBJ1-2, the full variable domain is EPEVTQTPSHQVTQMGQEVILRCVPISNHLYFYWYRQILGQKVEFLVSFYNNEISEKSEIFDDQFSVERPDGSNFTLKIRSTKLEDSAMYFCASRRTEYGYTFGSGTRLTVV.

Concerning this clone itself: The observed sequence ends 3 residues before the CDR3 terminus, with the missing tail filled in from the germline J gene. This rearrangement joins TRBV18 to TRBJ1-2, with 10 bases that match TRBD1. Germline values: CDR1 KGHSH, CDR2 LQKENI. The CDR3 length is 14 residues. V dropped 3 bases and J dropped 3; count of bases not matched to a gene: 1. Here the CDR3 reads CASSPGTGDYGYTF. CDR3 DNA, as far as it was read: TGTGCCAGCTCACCGGGGACAGGGGACTATGGC.

Worth noting for this clone: Germline and junction disagree at one end, which may indicate a read error. The read terminates 3 residues before the CDR3 end, so the remaining end is supplied by the germline J gene. The J gene is TRBJ1-1, the V gene TRBV5-1; TRBD1 might be the D (5 bases). The length of the CDR3 is 13 residues. Per germline, CDR1 SGHRS and CDR2 YFSETQ. CDR3 sequence: CASKSALDTEAFF. CDR3 DNA (partial): TGCGCCAGCAAATCGGCCTTGGACACTGAG.

In the case of this clone: Read sequence stops 3 residues before the CDR3 end, and the germline J gene provides the missing end. V is TRBV12-3 or TRBV12-4 and J is TRBJ2-7; D might be TRBD2 (6 bases). V was trimmed by 2 bases and J by 3 bases, leaving 14 bases between them. The CDR3 consists of 15 residues. The part of the CDR3 DNA that was read is TGTGCCAGCAGTTTATCTTTCGGGACTTACTACGAG. Protein sequence: CASSLSFGTYYE. In full, the CDR3 reads CASSLSFGTYYEQYF.

For this clone: The read terminates 3 residues ahead of where the CDR3 ends, so the germline J gene completes it. The chain joins TRBV19 to TRBJ2-5; the D call may be TRBD1 or TRBD2 (5 bases each). Trimming pared 3 bases from V and 5 bases from J, leaving 25 bases between. CDR1 is LNHDA, CDR2 SQIVND, per germline (reference sequence). CDR3 length: 18 amino acids. CDR3 DNA (partial): TGTGCCAGTAGTATTTATGGTCTAGAAGGAGGAAAGGGGGAGACC. Residues: CASSIYGLEGGKGET. In full, the CDR3 is CASSIYGLEGGKGETQYF. The whole variable domain, filled in from reference TRBV19 and TRBJ2-5, reads DGGITQSPKYLFRKEGQNVTLSCEQNLNHDAMYWYRQDPGQGLRLIYYSQIVNDFQKGDIAEGYSVSREKKESFPLTVTSAQKNPTAFYLCASSIYGLEGGKGETQYFGPGTRLLVL.

With respect to this clone: Read data end 3 residues before the CDR3 end; the end is taken from the germline J gene. The J gene is TRBJ1-4, the V gene TRBV15; D gene uncertain. Germline lookup yields CDR1 LNHNV and CDR2 YYDKDF (reference sequence). V lost 3 bases and J 0 bases, leaving 8 bases between the germline ends. The CDR3 consists of 15 residues. The CDR3 protein is CATSRQKTTNEKLFF. The covered CDR3 bases are TGTGCCACCAGCAGGCAGAAAACAACTAATGAAAAA.

A note on this clone: The read falls 3 residues short of the CDR3 end, and the missing part is taken from the germline J gene. The V call is TRBV19, the J call TRBJ2-7; perhaps TRBD2 as D (6 bases). Germline V gene data show CDR1 as LNHDA and CDR2 as SQIVND (reference sequence). The CDR3 runs to 16 residues. V dropped 6 bases and J dropped 3 bases, with 21 bases sitting between them. CDR3 protein: CASREGSTSHNYEQYF. The part of the CDR3 DNA that was read is TGTGCCAGTAGAGAAGGATCAACTAGCCATAACTACGAG.